The 24 T cell receptor beta chains reported below all come from one sample, sequenced in a study of blood T cell repertoires in COVID-19 (dated by TCRdb to 2019 to 2021). The library came from the immunoSEQ multiplex PCR assay. Imported from immuneACCESS, the table was reduced by TCRdb to in-frame sequences with V and J called. These copies leave out some clones; in studies compared against another copy, an unresolved V gene accounts for under half, and the cause of the remainder is not known. The sample has 45,000 to 55,000 clones on record, less than 90% of them singletons. The biggest ten clones account for around 1.6% of the sample. The sample taken for sequencing was peripheral blood. All receptors come from a man aged 45 to 65 with acute or convalescent COVID-19.

This clone came up a few times. The chain uses TRBV10-2 and TRBJ2-3; 7 bases match TRBD2. This CDR3 contains 15 residues. Germline V CDR1 and CDR2: WSHSY, SAAADI. V trimming: 5 bases; J trimming: 2 bases; junction bases outside the gene matches: 7. The CDR3 reads CASSWAGEATDTQYF. In DNA form, the CDR3 reads TGCGCCAGCAGTTGGGCGGGGGAGGCCACAGATACGCAGTATTTT.

The V and J genes are TRBV28 and TRBJ2-7; 7 nucleotides align to TRBD2. Germline V gives CDR1 MDHEN, CDR2 SYDVKM. V dropped 2 bases and J dropped 4; count of bases not matched to a gene: 2. CDR3 length equals 13 residues. CDR3 in DNA: TGTGCCAGCAGTTTAGGGGACTATTACGAGCAGTACTTC. This sequence encodes CASSLGDYYEQYF.

This clone was observed once. The chain links TRBV28 to TRBJ2-5, with 12 bases matching TRBD2. CDR1 MDHEN and CDR2 SYDVKM come from the germline V gene. V dropped 6 bases and J dropped 5; count of bases not matched to a gene: 10. This CDR3 comprises 16 residues. The CDR3 region has the DNA TGTGCCAGCAGCTATTCCTGGACTAGCGGGATTGAGACCCAGTACTTC. Translated: CASSYSWTSGIETQYF.

The V call is TRBV4-1, the J call TRBJ2-1; the match to TRBD2 covers 8 bases. V lost 5 bases to trimming and J lost 4 bases; unmatched junction nucleotides: 4. Germline V gene sequence: CDR1 MGHRA, CDR2 YSYEKL. CDR3 length: 14 amino acids. CDR3 in DNA: TGCGCCAGCAGCAGCGCGGGGGGTTACAATGAGCAGTTCTTC. This translates into CASSSAGGYNEQFF.

The chain couples TRBV14 to TRBJ1-6; 10 nucleotides line up with TRBD1. The CDR3 loop spans 16 amino acids. The V segment lost 2 bases and the J segment 15 bases; nucleotides outside the gene matches: 13. Germline assignment: CDR1 SGHDN and CDR2 FVKESK. The CDR3, as DNA: TGTGCCAGCAGCCAAATTATCGGACAGGGGGATCGACTCCTCCACTTT. It translates to CASSQIIGQGDRLLHF.

The DNA for the CDR3 is TGTGCCAGCAGCACTCTAGCCTCTGCCTACGAGCAGTACTTC. Translating gives CASSTLASAYEQYF. The chain uses TRBV27 and TRBJ2-7; a possible D gene is TRBD2 (5 bases). The CDR3 loop spans 14 amino acids. V gave up 6 bases and J gave up 2 bases, with 14 bases separating them. Looked up from germline, CDR1 is MNHEY and CDR2 is SMNVEV (reference sequence).

For this clone: The sample holds other DNA sequences that translate to the same CDR3. This chain links TRBV24-1 with TRBJ2-7, with D maybe TRBD1 (5 bases). Per germline, CDR1 KGHDR and CDR2 SFDVKD. Deletions cut 4 bases from V and 5 bases from J, with 17 bases between. The CDR3 totals 15 residues. CDR3 DNA: TGTGCCACCAGTGACCGCGGACAAGGTATCCACGAGCAGTACTTC. Amino acid sequence: CATSDRGQGIHEQYF.

This clone occurred a few times. The V call is TRBV7-9, the J call TRBJ2-1, with D perhaps matching TRBD2 (7 bases). The germline V and J ends were trimmed by 8 bases and 4 bases, with 18 bases remaining between them. The V gene's germline CDR1 is SEHNR and CDR2 FQNEAQ (reference sequence). The CDR3 has 15 amino acids. DNA for the CDR3: TGTGCCAGCCTTGGGGGGAGGGACAATTACAATGAGCAGTTCTTC. It yields the protein CASLGGRDNYNEQFF. Combining the CDR3 with reference TRBV7-9 and TRBJ2-1 gives the whole variable domain DTGVSQNPRHKITKRGQNVTFRCDPISEHNRLYWYRQTLGQGPEFLTYFQNEAQLEKSRLLSDRFSAERPKGSFSTLEIQRTEQGDSAMYLCASLGGRDNYNEQFFGPGTRLTVL.

V usage is TRBV7-2 and J usage is TRBJ1-1, with TRBD1 matching over 10 bases. This CDR3 contains 16 residues. The V segment lost 6 bases and the J segment 0 bases; nucleotides outside the gene matches: 7. Germline V lookup: CDR1 SGHTA, CDR2 FQGNSA. The CDR3: CASSRGDRGMNTEAFF. CDR3 bases: TGTGCCAGCAGTCGCGGGGACAGGGGCATGAACACTGAAGCTTTCTTT.

CDR3 amino acids: CASSPTDNSPLHF. In nucleotides, the CDR3 is TGTGCCAGCTCACCGACAGATAATTCACCCCTCCACTTT. This rearrangement joins TRBV18 to TRBJ1-6, with D maybe TRBD1 (5 bases). V was pared by 3 bases and J by 5 bases, with 5 bases between. CDR3 size: 13 residues. From germline, CDR1 is KGHSH and CDR2 LQKENI.

The chain employs TRBV30 and TRBJ1-3; D is unclear. Trimming left V 3 bases short and J 4 bases short, with 19 bases between. CDR3 length: 16 amino acids. From germline, CDR1 is GTSNPN and CDR2 SVGIG (reference sequence). DNA for the CDR3: TGTGCCTGGAGAGAGGGAAACGCCTGGGGAGGAAACACCATATATTTT. Its translation is CAWREGNAWGGNTIYF. The full variable domain, in which reference TRBV30 and TRBJ1-3 provide the parts outside the CDR3, is SQTIHQWPATLVQPVGSPLSLECTVEGTSNPNLYWYRQAAGRGLQLLFYSVGIGQISSEVPQNLSASRPQDRQFILSSKKLLLSDSGFYLCAWREGNAWGGNTIYFGEGSWLTVV.

V gene TRBV5-4 combines with J gene TRBJ2-1; TRBD2 aligns across 8 bases. This CDR3 has 15 amino acids. V was clipped by 4 bases and J by 5 bases; unmatched bases: 8. Germline CDR1 SGHNT, CDR2 YYREEE (reference sequence). CDR3 residues: CASSGAGLGNNEQFF. The CDR3 region has the DNA TGTGCCAGCAGCGGGGCGGGACTAGGGAACAATGAGCAGTTCTTC.

This chain uses TRBV4-3 with TRBJ1-1; TRBD1 agrees at 7 bases. This CDR3 has 13 amino acids. The V gene end was trimmed by 1 base and the J gene end by 8 bases; junction bases not matched to a gene: 4. Germline CDR1 LGHNA, CDR2 YSLEER. The CDR3 DNA is TGCGCCAGCAGCCAAGCCGGGACAGTCGAAGCTTTCTTT. This encodes CASSQAGTVEAFF.

The chain is built from TRBV2 and TRBJ2-3; 7 bases fit TRBD1. The germline V gene encodes CDR1 SNHLY and CDR2 FYNNEI. V shed 7 bases, J shed 0 bases, and the junction held 4 bases outside the gene matches. This CDR3 contains 14 residues. The CDR3 loop is CASIQGPSTDTQYF. As DNA, the CDR3 is TGTGCCAGCATACAGGGGCCTAGCACAGATACGCAGTATTTT.

V is TRBV20-1 and J is TRBJ2-3; D remains unclear. Germline CDR1 reads DFQATT; CDR2 reads SNEGSKA (reference sequence). V was trimmed by 3 bases and J by 0 bases, leaving 10 bases between them. The CDR3 contains 14 residues. The CDR3 region is CSASGYSSTDTQYF. CDR3 nucleotides: TGCAGTGCTAGTGGGTACAGCAGCACAGATACGCAGTATTTT.

The V call is TRBV19, the J call TRBJ2-1, with D possibly being TRBD2 (5 bases). The germline gives CDR1 LNHDA, CDR2 SQIVND (reference sequence). The V end was cut by 6 bases, the J end by 2 bases, with 14 bases between. CDR3 length: 15 amino acids. The CDR3 bases are TGTGCCAGTAGCCCTCAGAGAGGGCCCTACAATGAGCAGTTCTTC. Residues: CASSPQRGPYNEQFF.

CDR3 sequence (DNA): TGTGCCAGCACCCCAGGGAACTATGGCTACACCTTC. Its translation is CASTPGNYGYTF. This chain uses TRBV28 with TRBJ1-2, with D perhaps matching TRBD1 (5 bases). V gave up 7 bases and J gave up 2 bases, with 8 bases separating them. Germline values: CDR1 MDHEN, CDR2 SYDVKM. There are 12 residues in the CDR3.

The V gene is TRBV18, the J gene TRBJ1-5; possible D gene TRBD1, 5 bases. There are 14 residues in the CDR3. The ends were cut back, 6 bases at V and 3 bases at J, with 12 bases in the middle. CDR1 and CDR2 (germline): KGHSH, LQKENI. CDR3 amino acids: CASSLDSNNQPQHF. The CDR3 DNA is TGTGCCAGCTCTCTCGACAGCAACAATCAGCCCCAGCATTTT.

To note about this clone: One junction end disagrees with the germline gene, perhaps due to a read error. The chain links TRBV3-1 (or the pseudogene TRBV3-2) to TRBJ1-4, with D perhaps TRBD1 (6 bases). The CDR3 consists of 12 residues. Germline V gene sequence: CDR1 LGHDT, CDR2 YNNKEL (reference sequence). Written as DNA, the CDR3 is TGTGCCAGCAGCCCTTCCAGGGGCGCGGTGACTTTT. Residues: CASSPSRGAVTF.

The CDR3 reads CASSWGGNQETQYF. CDR3 coding DNA: TGCGCCAGCAGCTGGGGGGGGAACCAAGAGACCCAGTACTTC. The gene calls are TRBV5-1 and TRBJ2-5, with TRBD2 matching 7 bases. The J segment lost 0 bases and the V segment lost 3 bases, leaving 2 bases of the junction unmatched. In germline, CDR1 is SGHRS, CDR2 YFSETQ. This CDR3 is built from 14 residues.

With regard to this clone: Other nucleotide sequences in the sample specify the same CDR3. The V and J genes are TRBV7-2 and TRBJ1-3, with TRBD1 as a possible D gene (5 bases). The CDR3 runs 14 residues. The germline CDR1 and CDR2 sequences are SGHTA and FQGNSA. V gave up 3 bases and J gave up 2 bases, with 8 bases separating them. The CDR3 reads CASSLRGAGNTIYF. The CDR3 DNA reads as TGTGCCAGCAGCTTGCGGGGGGCTGGAAACACCATATATTTT.

This chain links TRBV4-1 with TRBJ1-1, with unresolved D. The CDR3 totals 14 residues. V gave up 4 bases and J gave up 2 bases, with 11 bases separating them. From germline, CDR1 is MGHRA and CDR2 YSYEKL. This CDR3 reads CASSLLRINTEAFF. In DNA, the CDR3 is TGCGCCAGCAGCCTCCTACGAATCAACACTGAAGCTTTCTTT.

This clone appeared a single time. The rearrangement joins TRBV7-9 to TRBJ1-2; a possible D gene is TRBD1 (6 bases). Looked up from germline, CDR1 is SEHNR and CDR2 is FQNEAQ (reference sequence). The CDR3 contains 15 residues. The V end lost 3 bases, the J end lost 5 bases, and 16 bases lay between the germline ends. CDR3 sequence reads: CASSLGFGGGYGYTF. The CDR3 DNA sequence: TGTGCCAGCAGCTTGGGGTTTGGGGGCGGATATGGCTACACCTTC.

This clone was found once. The rearrangement joins TRBV18 to TRBJ2-7; maybe TRBD2 (5 bases). Trimming shortened V by 3 bases and J by 7 bases, and 13 bases separated the two germline ends. Per germline, CDR1 KGHSH and CDR2 LQKENI. CDR3 length: 13 residues. This chain's CDR3 is CASSPTQEVEQYF. In DNA, the CDR3 is TGTGCCAGCTCACCGACTCAGGAGGTTGAGCAGTACTTC.